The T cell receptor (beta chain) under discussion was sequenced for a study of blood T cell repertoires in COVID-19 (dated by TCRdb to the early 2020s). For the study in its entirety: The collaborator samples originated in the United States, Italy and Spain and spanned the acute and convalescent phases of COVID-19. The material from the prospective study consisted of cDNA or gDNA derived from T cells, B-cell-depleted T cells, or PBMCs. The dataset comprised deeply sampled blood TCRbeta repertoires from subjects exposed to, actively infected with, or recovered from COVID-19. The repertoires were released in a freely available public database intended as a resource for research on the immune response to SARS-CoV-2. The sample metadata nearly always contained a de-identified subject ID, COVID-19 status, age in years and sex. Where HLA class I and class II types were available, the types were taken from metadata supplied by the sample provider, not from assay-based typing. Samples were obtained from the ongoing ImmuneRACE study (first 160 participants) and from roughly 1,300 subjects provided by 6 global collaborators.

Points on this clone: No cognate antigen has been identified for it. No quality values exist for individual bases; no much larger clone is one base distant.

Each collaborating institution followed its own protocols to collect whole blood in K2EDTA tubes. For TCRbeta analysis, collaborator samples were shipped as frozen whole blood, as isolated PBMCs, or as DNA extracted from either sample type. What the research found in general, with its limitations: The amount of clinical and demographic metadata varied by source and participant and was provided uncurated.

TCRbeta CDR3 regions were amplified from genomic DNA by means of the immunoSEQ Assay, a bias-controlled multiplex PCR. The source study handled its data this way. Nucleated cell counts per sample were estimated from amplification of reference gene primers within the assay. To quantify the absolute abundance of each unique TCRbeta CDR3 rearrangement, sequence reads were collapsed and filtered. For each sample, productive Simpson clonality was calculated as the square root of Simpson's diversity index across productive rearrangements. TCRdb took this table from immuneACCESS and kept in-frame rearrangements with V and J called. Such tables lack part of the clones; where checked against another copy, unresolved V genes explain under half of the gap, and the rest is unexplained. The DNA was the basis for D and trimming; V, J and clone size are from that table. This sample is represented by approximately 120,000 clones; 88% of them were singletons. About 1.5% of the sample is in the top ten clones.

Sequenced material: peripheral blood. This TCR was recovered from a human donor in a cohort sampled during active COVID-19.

The CDR3 corresponds to CASIETGGTRPYGYTF. The DNA sequence reads TGTGCCAGCATCGAGACAGGGGGCACCCGACCCTATGGCTACACCTTC. The V gene is TRBV2 and the J gene is TRBJ1-2; 10 central nucleotides agree with TRBD1. Looking up the germline V gene yields CDR1 SNHLY and CDR2 FYNNEI. Germline trimming: 7 bases from V, 4 bases from J; junction bases outside gene matches: 12. Its CDR3 holds 16 amino acids, cysteine through phenylalanine. Only the CDR3 portion is preserved as DNA: 48 bases, with reading frame beginning at the first base. This CDR3, with the reference TRBV2 and TRBJ1-2 proteins standing in past its ends, gives the full variable domain EPEVTQTPSHQVTQMGQEVILRCVPISNHLYFYWYRQILGQKVEFLVSFYNNEISEKSEIFDDQFSVERPDGSNFTLKIRSTKLEDSAMYFCASIETGGTRPYGYTFGSGTRLTVV.